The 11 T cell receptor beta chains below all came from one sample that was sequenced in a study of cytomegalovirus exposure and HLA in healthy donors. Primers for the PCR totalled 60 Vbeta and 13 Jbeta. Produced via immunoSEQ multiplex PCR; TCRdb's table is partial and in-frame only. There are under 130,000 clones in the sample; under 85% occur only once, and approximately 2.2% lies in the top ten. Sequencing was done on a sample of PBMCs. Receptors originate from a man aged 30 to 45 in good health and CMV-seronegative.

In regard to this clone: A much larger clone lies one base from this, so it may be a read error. The CDR3 DNA reads TGTGCCAGCAGCCGGGACAGGGATCAGCCCCAGCATTTT. Translated, it gives CASSRDRDQPQHF. This chain joins TRBV7-6 and TRBJ1-5; 9 nucleotides match TRBD1. Germline CDR1 reads SGHVS; CDR2 reads FNYEAQ. The trim removed 5 bases at V and 5 bases at J, leaving 1 base unmatched. The length of the CDR3 is 13 residues.

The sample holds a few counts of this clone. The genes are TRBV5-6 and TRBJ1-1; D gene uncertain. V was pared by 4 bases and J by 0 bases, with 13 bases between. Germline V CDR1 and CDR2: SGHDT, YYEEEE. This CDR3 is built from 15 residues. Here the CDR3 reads CASSGDGSMNTEAFF. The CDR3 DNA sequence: TGTGCCAGCAGCGGAGACGGATCAATGAACACTGAAGCTTTCTTT.

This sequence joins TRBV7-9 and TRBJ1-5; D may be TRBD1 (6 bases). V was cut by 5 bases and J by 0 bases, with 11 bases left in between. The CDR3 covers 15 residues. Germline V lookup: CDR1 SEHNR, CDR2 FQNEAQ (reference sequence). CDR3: CASSPTGFSNQPQHF. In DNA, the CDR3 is TGTGCCAGCAGCCCGACAGGTTTTAGCAATCAGCCCCAGCATTTT.

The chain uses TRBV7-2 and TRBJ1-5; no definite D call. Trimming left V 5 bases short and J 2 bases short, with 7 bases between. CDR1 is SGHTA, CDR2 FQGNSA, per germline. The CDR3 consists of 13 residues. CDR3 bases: TGTGCCAGCAGCCCAGTTGGCAATCAGCCCCAGCATTTT. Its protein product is CASSPVGNQPQHF.

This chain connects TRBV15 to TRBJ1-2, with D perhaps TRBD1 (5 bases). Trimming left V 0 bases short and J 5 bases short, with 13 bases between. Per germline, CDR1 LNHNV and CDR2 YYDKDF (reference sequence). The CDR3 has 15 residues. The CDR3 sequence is CATSRDRGGGYGYTF. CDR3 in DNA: TGTGCCACCAGCAGAGATCGTGGGGGAGGATATGGCTACACCTTC.

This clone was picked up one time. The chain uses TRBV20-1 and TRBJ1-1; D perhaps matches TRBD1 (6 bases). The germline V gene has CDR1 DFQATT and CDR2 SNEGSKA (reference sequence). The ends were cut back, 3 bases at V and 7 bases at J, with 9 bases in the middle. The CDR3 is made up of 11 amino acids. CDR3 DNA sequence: TGCAGTGCTAGGGGCAGGGGTGAAGCTTTCTTT. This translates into CSARGRGEAFF.

The CDR3 region is CASSLGTSASYEQYF. The DNA for the CDR3 is TGTGCCAGCAGCTTAGGGACTAGCGCCTCCTACGAGCAGTACTTC. The V and J genes are TRBV7-6 and TRBJ2-7; 9 bases align to TRBD2. This CDR3 comprises 15 residues. The J segment lost 0 bases and the V segment lost 1 base, leaving 1 base of the junction unmatched. Germline loops: CDR1 SGHVS, CDR2 FNYEAQ.

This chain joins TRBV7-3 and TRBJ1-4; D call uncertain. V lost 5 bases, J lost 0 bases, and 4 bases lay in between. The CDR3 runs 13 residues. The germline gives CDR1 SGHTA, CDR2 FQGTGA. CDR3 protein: CASSRSTNEKLFF. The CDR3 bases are TGTGCCAGCAGCCGTTCAACTAATGAAAAACTGTTTTTT.

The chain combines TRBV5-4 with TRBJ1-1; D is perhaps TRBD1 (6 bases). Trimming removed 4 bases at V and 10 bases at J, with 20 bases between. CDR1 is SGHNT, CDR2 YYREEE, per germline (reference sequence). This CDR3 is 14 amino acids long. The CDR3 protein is CASSAASGTLSAFF. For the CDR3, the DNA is TGTGCCAGCAGCGCAGCCTCCGGGACACTCTCAGCTTTCTTT.

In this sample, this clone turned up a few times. The DNA of the CDR3 is TGCGCCAGCAGCCGTTCGACAGGGAGCACTGAAGCTTTCTTT. Its protein product is CASSRSTGSTEAFF. The V gene is TRBV4-3, the J gene TRBJ1-1; 7 positions match TRBD1. With V trimmed by 4 bases and J by 4 bases, 6 bases remained unmatched. This CDR3 spans 14 amino acids. The germline gives CDR1 LGHNA, CDR2 YSLEER.

CDR3 region: CASSLWGGDEKLFF. DNA for the CDR3: TGTGCCAGCAGCTTATGGGGAGGGGATGAAAAACTGTTTTTT. This chain links TRBV7-9 with TRBJ1-4; perhaps TRBD1 as D (5 bases). The CDR3 spans 14 residues. Trimming removed 2 bases at V and 6 bases at J, with 10 bases between. Germline V CDR1 and CDR2: SEHNR, FQNEAQ (reference sequence).